Following are 11 T cell receptor beta chains from one sample sequenced in a study of beta chain features in type 1 diabetes. Sequenced material consisted of expressed TCRB transcripts (all of the isolated RNA was reverse transcribed). The protocol was immunoSEQ multiplex PCR, while the TCRdb copy is restricted to in-frame clones and leaves out a portion. Counted here are about 900,000 clones, 15% to 20% occurring once; the ten biggest clones make up 0.02% to 0.025%. Sequenced sample: naive CD4+ T cells from blood. All receptors come from a woman aged 18-29 years in good health.

This clone was detected a few times. The chain links TRBV18 to TRBJ2-1; D is uncertain. The CDR3 consists of 14 residues. Germline CDR1 is KGHSH and CDR2 is LQKENI. Trimming pared 2 bases from V and 7 bases from J, leaving 12 bases between. The CDR3 loop reads CASSPSSAINEQFF. CDR3 sequence (DNA): TGTGCCAGCTCACCATCCTCGGCTATAAATGAGCAGTTCTTC.

There are a few counts of this clone. The chain couples TRBV5-4 to TRBJ2-7, with D perhaps matching TRBD2 (5 bases). The closer fit of TRBJ2-5 to the DNA end suggests the J call may be wrong. The CDR3 length is 15 residues. Germline values: CDR1 SGHNT, CDR2 YYREEE (reference sequence). CDR3 DNA sequence: TGTGCCAGCAGCTTGGGGACTCCGGATTTAGGGACCCAGTACTTC. It translates to CASSLGTPDLGTQYF.

The sample holds a few counts of this clone. The CDR3 sequence: CAIGTGSTPSINTGELFF. CDR3 nucleotides: TGTGCCATCGGGACAGGGTCTACCCCTTCCATTAACACCGGGGAGCTGTTTTTT. The rearrangement joins TRBV7-9 to TRBJ2-2; 9 bases agree with TRBD1. Germline V gene sequence: CDR1 SEHNR, CDR2 FQNEAQ (reference sequence). This CDR3 has 18 residues. J lost 2 bases, V lost 10 bases, and 17 bases had no gene match.

V is TRBV5-1 and J is TRBJ2-5, with 11 bases aligning to TRBD2. From germline, CDR1 is SGHRS and CDR2 YFSETQ. The V gene end was trimmed by 0 bases and the J gene end by 4 bases; junction bases not matched to a gene: 5. The CDR3 has 16 amino acids. The CDR3 sequence is CASSLALAGGRETQYF. CDR3 nucleotide sequence: TGCGCCAGCAGCTTGGCATTAGCGGGAGGGCGAGAGACCCAGTACTTC.

This clone was counted between two and nine times. The chain has TRBV5-1 and TRBJ1-1; D gene uncertain. This CDR3 is built from 14 residues. The germline V gene encodes CDR1 SGHRS and CDR2 YFSETQ. Trimming took off 0 bases at V and 3 bases at J, with 9 bases between the two ends. The CDR3 DNA is TGCGCCAGCAGCTTGGTCTATAGGGACACTGAAGCTTTCTTT. Translation gives CASSLVYRDTEAFF.

This clone came up a few times. The chain carries TRBV15 and TRBJ2-5; D call uncertain. V was cut by 3 bases and J by 1 base, with 12 bases left in between. Germline V CDR1 and CDR2: LNHNV, YYDKDF (reference sequence). The CDR3 has 15 amino acids. The DNA for the CDR3 is TGTGCCACCAGCAGTAAAGTTCGGGCCCAAGAGACCCAGTACTTC. It translates to CATSSKVRAQETQYF.

This clone was detected a few times. The chain links TRBV21-1 to TRBJ2-1; the listed D gene, TRBD2, was not tested against the DNA. TRBV21-1 is a pseudogene. The length of the CDR3 is 19 residues. The CDR3 protein is CASSGTRASGRAPDNEQFF. In DNA form, the CDR3 reads TGTGCCAGCAGCGGGACGAGGGCTAGCGGGAGGGCCCCGGACAATGAGCAGTTCTTC.

The chain couples TRBV28 to TRBJ1-3; 8 positions agree with TRBD1. The CDR3 is 16 amino acids. V was pared by 5 bases and J by 0 bases, with 6 bases of the junction left unmatched. Per germline, CDR1 MDHEN and CDR2 SYDVKM. The CDR3 sequence: CASSPTGANSGNTIYF. CDR3 DNA: TGTGCCAGCAGTCCGACAGGGGCCAACTCTGGAAACACCATATATTTT.

CDR3 bases: TGTGCCAGCAGTCCCCGGGCTGGGGAGACCCAGTACTTC. Its protein is CASSPRAGETQYF. V gene TRBV6-6 combines with J gene TRBJ2-5; D is undetermined. Deletions cut 5 bases from V and 5 bases from J, with 12 bases between. The germline V gene encodes CDR1 MNHNY and CDR2 SVGAGI (reference sequence). The CDR3 runs to 13 residues.

The chain couples TRBV4-1 to TRBJ2-2, with a tentative D call TRBD1 (6 bases). Trimming stripped 3 bases from V and 9 bases from J, with 20 bases between. The CDR3 length is 16 residues. Germline CDR1 and CDR2: MGHRA and YSYEKL. The CDR3 reads CASSHPGRDMRRELFF. The CDR3 region has the DNA TGCGCCAGCAGCCACCCCGGAAGGGACATGCGACGGGAGCTGTTTTTT.

This clone was found a few times. The rearrangement links TRBV4-2 to TRBJ2-5, with a possible D match to TRBD2 (6 bases). The CDR3 has 15 amino acids. With 1 base removed from V and 5 bases from J, the gap between germline ends came to 14 bases. Germline loops: CDR1 LGHNA, CDR2 YNFKEQ. The CDR3 loop reads CASSQANAGRETQYF. CDR3 bases: TGTGCCAGCAGCCAAGCAAACGCGGGGAGGGAGACCCAGTACTTC.